These 12 T cell receptor beta chains share one sample of origin, sequenced in a study of identical twins. TCRdb redid the calling of the 5' RACE reads with MiXCR, one entry per CDR3 protein. The table has about 730,000 distinct CDR3 sequences, about 20% seen once. In addition, the sample was reused for a study of T cells expressing NK-cell markers.

Sample: PBMCs. These TCRs come from a woman between 18 and 29 years old in good health.

This clonotype was seen a few times. V gene TRBV11-2 combines with J gene TRBJ2-1, with 8 positions matching TRBD2. Trimming cost V 5 bases and J 7 bases; bases outside gene matches: 16. There are 17 residues in the CDR3. Per germline, CDR1 SGHAT and CDR2 FQNNGV. For the CDR3, the DNA is TGTGCCAGCAGCCTATATGGACTTAGCGGGGTACTTAATGAGCAGTTCTTC. Translating gives CASSLYGLSGVLNEQFF.

Only a few counts were recorded for this clonotype. The V and J genes are TRBV20-1 and TRBJ2-5; no clear D. The CDR3 totals 12 residues. V lost 4 bases and J 0 bases, leaving 6 bases between the germline ends. Looked up from germline, CDR1 is DFQATT and CDR2 is SNEGSKA (reference sequence). CDR3 sequence (DNA): TGCAGTGCTAATTGGTACCAAGAGACCCAGTACTTC. It codes for CSANWYQETQYF.

The J gene is TRBJ2-6, the V gene TRBV20-1, with D perhaps matching TRBD2 (5 bases). V shed 7 bases and J shed 1 base, with 8 bases lying between them. This CDR3 comprises 13 residues. Per the germline V gene, CDR1 is DFQATT and CDR2 is SNEGSKA (reference sequence). In DNA form, the CDR3 reads TGCAGTGTTAGGGAGTCTGGGGCCAACGTCCTGACTTTC. This gives the protein CSVRESGANVLTF.

This clonotype was observed a few times. The genes are TRBV10-3 and TRBJ2-7; D remains ambiguous. CDR3 length: 15 amino acids. The germline gives CDR1 ENHRY, CDR2 SYGVKD. V shed 4 bases and J shed 1 base, with 14 bases lying between them. The CDR3 is CAISGPPTRSYEQYF. In nucleotides, the CDR3 is TGTGCCATCAGTGGCCCCCCGACGCGATCCTACGAGCAGTACTTC.

In its sample, this clonotype was seen a few times. The rearrangement links TRBV6-6 to TRBJ1-1, with unresolved D. Germline V CDR1 and CDR2: MNHNY, SVGAGI (reference sequence). The V and J ends lost 2 bases and 7 bases respectively, with 5 bases between them. This CDR3 comprises 11 residues. The CDR3 loop is CASSYDIEAFF. CDR3 nucleotides: TGTGCCAGCAGTTACGACATTGAAGCTTTCTTT.

V and J are TRBV29-1 and TRBJ2-5; 7 positions agree with TRBD2. The CDR3 extends over 14 amino acids. CDR1 is SQVTM and CDR2 is ANQGSEA in the germline V gene. With 3 bases clipped from V and 2 bases from J, the junction kept 6 bases outside the gene matches. This CDR3 reads CSVDGAGIQETQYF. The DNA of the CDR3 is TGCAGCGTTGACGGAGCGGGGATTCAAGAGACCCAGTACTTC.

The genes are TRBV7-6 and TRBJ2-1; no firm D call. Trimming pared 5 bases from V and 5 bases from J, leaving 19 bases between. Germline V gives CDR1 SGHVS, CDR2 FNYEAQ. This CDR3 comprises 16 residues. CDR3 in amino acids: CASSPSRRGINNEQFF. The CDR3 DNA follows: TGTGCCAGCAGCCCTTCACGAAGAGGAATTAACAATGAGCAGTTCTTC. Combining the CDR3 with reference TRBV7-6 and TRBJ2-1 gives the whole variable domain GAGVSQSPRYKVTKRGQDVALRCDPISGHVSLYWYRQALGQGPEFLTYFNYEAQQDKSGLPNDRFSAERPEGSISTLTIQRTEQRDSAMYRCASSPSRRGINNEQFFGPGTRLTVL.

The V and J genes are TRBV4-2 and TRBJ1-1; D is unclear. The germline V gene has CDR1 LGHNA and CDR2 YNFKEQ. The CDR3 runs to 12 residues. The V and J ends lost 4 bases and 7 bases respectively, with 10 bases between them. The CDR3: CASSPGPNEAFF. The CDR3 bases are TGTGCCAGCAGCCCCGGACCGAATGAAGCTTTCTTT.

This clonotype was observed a handful of times. The chain is built from TRBV6-6 and TRBJ2-6; tentative D call: TRBD1 (6 bases). Germline V gene data show CDR1 as MNHNY and CDR2 as SVGAGI (reference sequence). Trimming shortened V by 6 bases and J by 2 bases, and 8 bases separated the two germline ends. The CDR3 is 14 amino acids. The CDR3 DNA sequence: TGTGCCAGCAGCTCAGGGGCTGGGGCCAACGTCCTGACTTTC. This encodes CASSSGAGANVLTF.

This clonotype was seen a few times. The V and J genes are TRBV29-1 and TRBJ2-2; TRBD1 agrees at 7 bases. This CDR3 has 14 amino acids. The J segment lost 5 bases and the V segment lost 1 base, leaving 4 bases of the junction unmatched. Germline-derived CDR1 and CDR2 are SQVTM and ANQGSEA. For the CDR3, the DNA is TGCAGCGTTGAAGGACAGGGTAGGACCGGGGAGCTGTTTTTT. It encodes CSVEGQGRTGELFF.

There are a few counts of this clonotype. V is TRBV2 and J is TRBJ2-5; the D is unclear. This CDR3 is 12 amino acids long. Trimming removed 6 bases from V and 9 bases from J, with 14 bases in between. CDR1 is SNHLY, CDR2 FYNNEI, per germline. The CDR3 loop reads CASRIISGAQYF. The CDR3 region has the DNA TGTGCCAGCAGGATTATATCTGGGGCCCAGTACTTC.

Here the CDR3 reads CASSYLGSRQAHGNTIYF. The CDR3, as DNA: TGTGCCAGCAGTTACTTGGGATCGAGACAGGCTCACGGAAACACCATATATTTT. The chain links TRBV6-5 to TRBJ1-3, with D possibly being TRBD1 (6 bases). Germline V gives CDR1 MNHEY, CDR2 SVGAGI. Trimming pared 1 base from V and 4 bases from J, leaving 20 bases between. This CDR3 has 18 residues.